This entry features one TCR beta chain sequence. This sample is part of a study of blood T cell repertoires in COVID-19. For the study at large: The analysed material was cDNA or gDNA that came from T cells, B-cell-depleted T cells, or PBMCs.

Only in-frame clones appear in the TCRdb table, and some are missing; sequencing was by immunoSEQ multiplex PCR. The table records a few hundred thousand clones, around nine tenths of them present only once. Among Cohort 3 donors, those recovered had two negative PCRs, clearance, or symptom resolution. The V and J ends lost 5 bases and 10 bases, in that order; junction bases with no gene match: 9. Germline assignment: CDR1 SGHRS and CDR2 YFSETQ. This CDR3 contains 14 residues. Sequencing was carried out using PBMCs or T cells enriched from blood (not recorded which). The chain has TRBV5-1 and TRBJ1-6; 7 positions agree with TRBD1. The sequence was obtained from a woman aged 50 to 60 who had recovered from COVID-19. The CDR3 nucleotides read TGCGCCAGCAGACAGGGACAGTCGTACTCACCCCTCCACTTT. It is translated as CASRQGQSYSPLHF.